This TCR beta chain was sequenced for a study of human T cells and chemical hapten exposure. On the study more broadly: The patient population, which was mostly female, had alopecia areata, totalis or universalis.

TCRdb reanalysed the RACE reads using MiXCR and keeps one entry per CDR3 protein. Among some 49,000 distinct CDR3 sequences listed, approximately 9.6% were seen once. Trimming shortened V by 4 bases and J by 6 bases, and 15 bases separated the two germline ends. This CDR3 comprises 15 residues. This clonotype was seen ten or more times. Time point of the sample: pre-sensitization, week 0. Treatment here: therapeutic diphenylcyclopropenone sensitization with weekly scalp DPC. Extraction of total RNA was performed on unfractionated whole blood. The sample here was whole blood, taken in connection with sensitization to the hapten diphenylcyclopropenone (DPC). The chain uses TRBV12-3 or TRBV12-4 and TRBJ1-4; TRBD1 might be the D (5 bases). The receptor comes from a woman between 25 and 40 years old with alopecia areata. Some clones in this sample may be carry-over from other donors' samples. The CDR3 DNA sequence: TGTGCCAGCAGTTACGGACAAGGGCGGGATGAAAAACTGTTTTTT. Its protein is CASSYGQGRDEKLFF.